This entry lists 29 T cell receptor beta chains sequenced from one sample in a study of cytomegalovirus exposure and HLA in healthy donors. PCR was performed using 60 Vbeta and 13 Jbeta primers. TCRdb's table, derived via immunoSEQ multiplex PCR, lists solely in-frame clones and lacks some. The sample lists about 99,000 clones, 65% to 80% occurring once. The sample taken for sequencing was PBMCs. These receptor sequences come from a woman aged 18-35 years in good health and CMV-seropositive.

The CDR3: CASGAPNGGGTEAFF. The CDR3 nucleotides read TGTGCCAGCGGAGCCCCCAACGGCGGTGGCACTGAAGCTTTCTTT. The chain links TRBV28 to TRBJ1-1; D remains ambiguous. Trimming removed 8 bases at V and 4 bases at J, with 20 bases between. Germline values: CDR1 MDHEN, CDR2 SYDVKM. This CDR3 has 15 amino acids. The variable domain in full, with the rest retrieved from reference TRBV28 and TRBJ1-1, is DVKVTQSSRYLVKRTGEKVFLECVQDMDHENMFWYRQDPGLGLRLIYFSYDVKMKEKGDIPEGYSVSREKKERFSLILESASTNQTSMYLCASGAPNGGGTEAFFGQGTRLTVV.

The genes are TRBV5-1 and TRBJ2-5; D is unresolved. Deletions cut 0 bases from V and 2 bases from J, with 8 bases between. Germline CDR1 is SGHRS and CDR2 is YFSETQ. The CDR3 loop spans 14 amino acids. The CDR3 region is CASSLGASQETQYF. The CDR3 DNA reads TGCGCCAGCAGCTTGGGGGCCAGTCAAGAGACCCAGTACTTC.

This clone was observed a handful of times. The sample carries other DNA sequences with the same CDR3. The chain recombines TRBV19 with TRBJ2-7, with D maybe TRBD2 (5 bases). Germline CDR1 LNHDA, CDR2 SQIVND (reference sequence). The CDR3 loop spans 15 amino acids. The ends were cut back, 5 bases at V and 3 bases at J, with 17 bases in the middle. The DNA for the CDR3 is TGTGCCAGTAGTGTGACGGAGGAGGCCTACTACGAGCAGTACTTC. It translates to CASSVTEEAYYEQYF.

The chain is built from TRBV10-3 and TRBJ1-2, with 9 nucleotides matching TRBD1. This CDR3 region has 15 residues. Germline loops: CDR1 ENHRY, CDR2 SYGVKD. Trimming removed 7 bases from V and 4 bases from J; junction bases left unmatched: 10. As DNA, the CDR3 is TGTGCCATCATATCCTCCGGGACAGGGACCTATGGCTACACCTTC. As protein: CAIISSGTGTYGYTF.

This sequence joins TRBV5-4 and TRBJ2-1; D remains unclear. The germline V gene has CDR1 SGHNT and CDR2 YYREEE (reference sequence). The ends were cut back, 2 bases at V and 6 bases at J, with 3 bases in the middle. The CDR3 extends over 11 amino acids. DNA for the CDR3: TGTGCCAGCAGCTTCGGCAATGAGCAGTTCTTC. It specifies CASSFGNEQFF.

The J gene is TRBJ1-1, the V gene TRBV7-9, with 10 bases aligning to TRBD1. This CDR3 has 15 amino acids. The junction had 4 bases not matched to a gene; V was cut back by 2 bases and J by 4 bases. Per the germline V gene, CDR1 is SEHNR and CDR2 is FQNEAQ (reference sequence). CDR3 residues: CASSLQGQGPTEAFF. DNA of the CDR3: TGTGCCAGCAGCTTACAGGGACAGGGGCCCACTGAAGCTTTCTTT.

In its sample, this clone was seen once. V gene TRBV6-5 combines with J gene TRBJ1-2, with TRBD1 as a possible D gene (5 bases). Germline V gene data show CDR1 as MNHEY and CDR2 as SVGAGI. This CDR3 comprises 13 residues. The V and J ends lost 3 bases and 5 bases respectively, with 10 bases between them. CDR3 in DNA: TGTGCCAGCAGTTATAGGGGCCGATATGGCTACACCTTC. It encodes CASSYRGRYGYTF.

CDR3 sequence: CASQTGGYNEQFF. CDR3 sequence (DNA): TGTGCCAGTCAAACTGGGGGGTACAATGAGCAGTTCTTC. The chain employs TRBV19 and TRBJ2-1, with D perhaps matching TRBD2 (6 bases). V was clipped by 8 bases and J by 4 bases, with 12 bases between them. Germline V gene sequence: CDR1 LNHDA, CDR2 SQIVND (reference sequence). This CDR3 is 13 amino acids long. The full variable domain, its missing parts supplied by reference TRBV19 and TRBJ2-1, is DGGITQSPKYLFRKEGQNVTLSCEQNLNHDAMYWYRQDPGQGLRLIYYSQIVNDFQKGDIAEGYSVSREKKESFPLTVTSAQKNPTAFYLCASQTGGYNEQFFGPGTRLTVL.

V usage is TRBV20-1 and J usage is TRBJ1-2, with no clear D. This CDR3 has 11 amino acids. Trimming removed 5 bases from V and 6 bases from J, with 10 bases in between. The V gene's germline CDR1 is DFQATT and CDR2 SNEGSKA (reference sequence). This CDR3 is CSAPLEHGYTF. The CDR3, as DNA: TGCAGTGCTCCCCTTGAGCATGGCTACACCTTC.

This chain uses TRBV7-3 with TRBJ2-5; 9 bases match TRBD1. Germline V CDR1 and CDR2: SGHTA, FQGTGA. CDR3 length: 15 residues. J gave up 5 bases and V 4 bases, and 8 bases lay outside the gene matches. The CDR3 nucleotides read TGTGCCAGCAGCTCCGGACAGGGGCGAAGGGAGACCCAGTACTTC. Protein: CASSSGQGRRETQYF.

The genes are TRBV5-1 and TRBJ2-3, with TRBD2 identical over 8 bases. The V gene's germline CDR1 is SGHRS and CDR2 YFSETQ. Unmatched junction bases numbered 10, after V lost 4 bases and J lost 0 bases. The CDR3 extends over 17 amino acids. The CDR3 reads CASSPKRAGASTDTQYF. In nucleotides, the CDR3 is TGCGCCAGCAGCCCCAAACGAGCGGGAGCGAGCACAGATACGCAGTATTTT.

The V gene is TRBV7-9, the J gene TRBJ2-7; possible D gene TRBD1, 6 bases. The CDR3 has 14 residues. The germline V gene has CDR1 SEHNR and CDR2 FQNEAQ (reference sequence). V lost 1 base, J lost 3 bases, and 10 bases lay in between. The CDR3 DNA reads TGTGCCAGCAGCTTAGGAGGACAGAGCTACGAGCAGTACTTC. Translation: CASSLGGQSYEQYF.

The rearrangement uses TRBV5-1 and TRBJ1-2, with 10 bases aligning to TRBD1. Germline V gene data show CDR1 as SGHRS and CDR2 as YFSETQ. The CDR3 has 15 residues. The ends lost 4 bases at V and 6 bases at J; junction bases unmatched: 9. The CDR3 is CASSVPGQGSDGYTF. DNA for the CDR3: TGCGCCAGCAGCGTCCCGGGACAGGGGTCGGATGGCTACACCTTC.

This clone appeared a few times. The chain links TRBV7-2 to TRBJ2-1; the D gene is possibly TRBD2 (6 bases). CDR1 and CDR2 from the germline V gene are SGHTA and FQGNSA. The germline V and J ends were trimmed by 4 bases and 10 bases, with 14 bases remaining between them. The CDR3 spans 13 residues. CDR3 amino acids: CASSWEAREEQFF. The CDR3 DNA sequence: TGTGCCAGCAGCTGGGAGGCCCGGGAAGAGCAGTTCTTC.

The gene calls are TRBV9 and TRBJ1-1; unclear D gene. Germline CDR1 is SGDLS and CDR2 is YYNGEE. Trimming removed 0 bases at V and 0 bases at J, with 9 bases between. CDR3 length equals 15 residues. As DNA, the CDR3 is TGTGCCAGCAGCGTAGAGCAGGTGATGAACACTGAAGCTTTCTTT. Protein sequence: CASSVEQVMNTEAFF.

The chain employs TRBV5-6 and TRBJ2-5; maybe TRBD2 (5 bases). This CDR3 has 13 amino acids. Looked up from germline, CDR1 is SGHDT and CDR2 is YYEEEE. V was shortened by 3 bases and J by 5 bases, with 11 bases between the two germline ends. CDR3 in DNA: TGTGCCAGCAGCTCCGGGGTCTCGGAGACCCAGTACTTC. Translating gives CASSSGVSETQYF.

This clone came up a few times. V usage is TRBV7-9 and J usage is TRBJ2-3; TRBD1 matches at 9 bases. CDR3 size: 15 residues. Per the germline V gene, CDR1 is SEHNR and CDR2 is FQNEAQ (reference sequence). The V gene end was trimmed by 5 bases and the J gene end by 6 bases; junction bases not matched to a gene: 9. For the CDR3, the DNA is TGTGCCAGCAGCCGGGACAGGGATCATAGGGATACGCAGTATTTT. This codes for CASSRDRDHRDTQYF.

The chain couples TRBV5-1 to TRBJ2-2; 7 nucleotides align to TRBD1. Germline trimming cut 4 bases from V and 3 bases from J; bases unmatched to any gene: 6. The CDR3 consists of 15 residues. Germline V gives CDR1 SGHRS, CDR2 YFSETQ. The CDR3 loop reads CASSPTGKHTGELFF. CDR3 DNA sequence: TGCGCCAGCAGCCCGACAGGGAAACACACCGGGGAGCTGTTTTTT.

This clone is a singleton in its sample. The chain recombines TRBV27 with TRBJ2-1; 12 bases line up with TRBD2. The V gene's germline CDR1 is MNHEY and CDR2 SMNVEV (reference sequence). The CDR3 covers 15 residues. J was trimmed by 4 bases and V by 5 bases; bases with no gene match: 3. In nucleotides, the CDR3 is TGTGCCAGCAGTCCTGGACTAGCGGGATACAATGAGCAGTTCTTC. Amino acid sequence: CASSPGLAGYNEQFF.

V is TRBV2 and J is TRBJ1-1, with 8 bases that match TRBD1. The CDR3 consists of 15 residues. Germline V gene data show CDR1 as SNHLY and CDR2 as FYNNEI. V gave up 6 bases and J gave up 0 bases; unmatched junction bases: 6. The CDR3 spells CASRRTGNMNTEAFF. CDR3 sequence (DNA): TGTGCCAGCAGACGGACAGGGAATATGAACACTGAAGCTTTCTTT.

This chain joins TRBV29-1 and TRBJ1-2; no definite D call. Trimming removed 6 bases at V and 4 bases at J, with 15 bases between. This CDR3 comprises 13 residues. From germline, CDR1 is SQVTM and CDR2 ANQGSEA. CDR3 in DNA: TGCAGCGTGAGGTCGGCCGGTGGCTATGGCTACACCTTC. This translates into CSVRSAGGYGYTF.

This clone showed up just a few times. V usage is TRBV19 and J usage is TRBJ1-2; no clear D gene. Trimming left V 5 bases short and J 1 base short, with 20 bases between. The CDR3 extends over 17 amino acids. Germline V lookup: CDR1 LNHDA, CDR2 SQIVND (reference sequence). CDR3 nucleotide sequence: TGTGCCAGTAGTTTTGGCAGAAGAATAAATTTTAACTATGGCTACACCTTC. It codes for CASSFGRRINFNYGYTF.

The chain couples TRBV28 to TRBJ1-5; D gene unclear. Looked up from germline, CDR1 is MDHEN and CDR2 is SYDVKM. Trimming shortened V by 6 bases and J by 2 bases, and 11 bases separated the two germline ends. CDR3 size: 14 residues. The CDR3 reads CASSYPVGNQPQHF. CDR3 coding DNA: TGTGCCAGCAGCTACCCGGTGGGCAATCAGCCCCAGCATTTT.

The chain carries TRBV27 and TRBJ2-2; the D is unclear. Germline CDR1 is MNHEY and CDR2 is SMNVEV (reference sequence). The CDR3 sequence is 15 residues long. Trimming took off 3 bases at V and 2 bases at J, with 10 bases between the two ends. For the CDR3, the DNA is TGTGCCAGCAGTTTCACTGACTCAAACACCGGGGAGCTGTTTTTT. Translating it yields CASSFTDSNTGELFF.

In DNA, the CDR3 is TGTGCCAGCAGCTTGAGGACAGGTCGGGCTGAAAAACTGTTTTTT. It is translated as CASSLRTGRAEKLFF. The gene calls are TRBV5-6 and TRBJ1-4, with 7 nucleotides matching TRBD1. V lost 1 base, J lost 7 bases, and 7 bases stayed unmatched. From germline, CDR1 is SGHDT and CDR2 YYEEEE. This CDR3 is built from 15 residues.

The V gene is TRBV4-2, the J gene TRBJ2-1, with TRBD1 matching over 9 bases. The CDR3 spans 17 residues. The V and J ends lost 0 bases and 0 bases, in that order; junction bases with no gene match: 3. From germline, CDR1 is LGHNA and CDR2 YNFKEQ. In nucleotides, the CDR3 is TGTGCCAGCAGCCAAGATGGGACAGGGAGCTCCTACAATGAGCAGTTCTTC. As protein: CASSQDGTGSSYNEQFF.

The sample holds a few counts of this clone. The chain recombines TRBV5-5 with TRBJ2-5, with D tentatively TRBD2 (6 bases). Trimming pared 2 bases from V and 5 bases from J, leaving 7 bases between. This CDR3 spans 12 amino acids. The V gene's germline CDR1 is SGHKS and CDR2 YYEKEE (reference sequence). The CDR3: CASSFRGETQYF. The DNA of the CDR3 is TGTGCCAGCAGCTTCCGGGGGGAGACCCAGTACTTC. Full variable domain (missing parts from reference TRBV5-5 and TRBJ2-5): DAGVTQSPTHLIKTRGQQVTLRCSPISGHKSVSWYQQVLGQGPQFIFQYYEKEERGRGNFPDRFSARQFPNYSSELNVNALLLGDSALYLCASSFRGETQYFGPGTRLLVL.

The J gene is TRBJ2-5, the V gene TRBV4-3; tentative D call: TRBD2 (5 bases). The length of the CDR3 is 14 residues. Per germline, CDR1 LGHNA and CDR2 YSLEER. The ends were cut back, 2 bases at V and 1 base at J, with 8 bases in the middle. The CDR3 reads CASSQHAGQETQYF. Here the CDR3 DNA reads TGCGCCAGCAGCCAACACGCGGGCCAAGAGACCCAGTACTTC.

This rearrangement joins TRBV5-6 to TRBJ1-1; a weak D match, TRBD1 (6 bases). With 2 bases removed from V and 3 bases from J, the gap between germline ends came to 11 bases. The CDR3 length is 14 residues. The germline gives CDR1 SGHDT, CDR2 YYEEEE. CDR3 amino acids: CASSFGTPDTEAFF. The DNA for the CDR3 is TGTGCCAGCAGCTTTGGGACACCTGACACTGAAGCTTTCTTT.